Below, 5 T cell receptor beta chains from the same sample are listed, as sequenced in a study of control samples from healthy donors and cancer patients. Here immunoSEQ multiplex PCR was the method, and the copy in TCRdb shows in-frame clones only, minus some. This sample yields 35,000 to 40,000 clones, of which over 70% are seen a single time; about a fifth belongs to the top ten. The sample taken for sequencing was PBMCs. Receptors originate from a woman aged 55-70 years with lung cancer.

This clone appeared once. The gene calls are TRBV11-2 and TRBJ1-4; D call uncertain. CDR1 is SGHAT, CDR2 FQNNGV, per germline. V lost 5 bases and J lost 7, with 8 bases in between. This CDR3 is 12 amino acids long. CDR3 protein: CASSRAAEKLFF. In DNA form, the CDR3 reads TGTGCCAGCAGCCGAGCGGCTGAAAAACTGTTTTTT.

V gene TRBV9 combines with J gene TRBJ1-2, with 7 bases fitting TRBD1. Losses at the gene ends were 5 bases for V and 5 bases for J; bases not matched to a gene: 12. The CDR3 runs to 15 residues. From germline, CDR1 is SGDLS and CDR2 YYNGEE. In nucleotides, the CDR3 is TGTGCCAGCAGTCATCCGACAGGGAGGGGTTATGGCTACACCTTC. It is translated as CASSHPTGRGYGYTF.

The chain is built from TRBV12-3 or TRBV12-4 and TRBJ2-7; the D is unclear. V lost 2 bases and J 6 bases, leaving 11 bases between the germline ends. This CDR3 spans 13 amino acids. CDR3 amino acids: CASSLQTLGEQYF. In DNA form, the CDR3 reads TGTGCCAGCAGTTTACAGACCTTGGGCGAGCAGTACTTC.

The gene calls are TRBV19 and TRBJ1-1, with TRBD1 identical over 9 bases. The CDR3 covers 15 residues. Losses at the gene ends were 3 bases for V and 4 bases for J; bases not matched to a gene: 6. Germline CDR1 LNHDA, CDR2 SQIVND (reference sequence). The CDR3 protein is CASSIGQGLFTEAFF. CDR3 DNA: TGTGCCAGTAGTATTGGACAGGGGCTTTTCACTGAAGCTTTCTTT.

CDR3 protein: CAISRDSLSFRETQYF. CDR3 DNA sequence: TGTGCCATCAGTCGGGACAGCCTTTCCTTTCGAGAGACCCAGTACTTC. The chain is built from TRBV10-3 and TRBJ2-5, with TRBD1 identical over 7 bases. CDR1 is ENHRY and CDR2 is SYGVKD in the germline V gene. The CDR3 spans 16 residues. V shed 5 bases and J 4 bases; nucleotides not matched to a gene: 13.